These 13 T cell receptor beta chains originate from one sample sequenced in a study of T cells in localized non-small cell lung cancer. TCRdb's table, derived via immunoSEQ multiplex PCR, lists solely in-frame clones and lacks some. The sample carries roughly 13,000 clones, over 65% recorded once. The sequenced sample was peripheral blood, obtained before any cancer treatment. The receptors shown here come from a male donor at least 60 years old with stage I squamous cell lung carcinoma.

The CDR3 bases are TGTGCCAGCAGCTTGGGGCAGATCACCGGGGAGCTGTTTTTT. This encodes CASSLGQITGELFF. The chain recombines TRBV5-4 with TRBJ2-2; D gene unclear. Germline V gives CDR1 SGHNT, CDR2 YYREEE (reference sequence). The V end lost 0 bases, the J end lost 4 bases, and 7 bases lay between the germline ends. The CDR3 is made up of 14 amino acids.

The rearrangement links TRBV30 to TRBJ1-2; TRBD1 aligns across 7 bases. CDR1 GTSNPN and CDR2 SVGIG come from the germline V gene (reference sequence). J lost 6 bases, V lost 0 bases, and 1 base had no gene match. CDR3 length: 12 residues. CDR3 sequence: CAWSVTGDGYTF. For the CDR3, the DNA is TGTGCCTGGAGTGTAACAGGGGATGGCTACACCTTC.

In this sample, this clone turned up a few times. J is TRBJ1-3 and V is TRBV13; D gene unclear. V was clipped by 3 bases and J by 1 base, with 10 bases between them. CDR1 is PRHDT and CDR2 is FYEKMQ in the germline V gene (reference sequence). CDR3 size: 15 residues. CDR3 sequence (DNA): TGTGCCAGCAGCTTGGGCGGAGCATCTGGAAACACCATATATTTT. Its protein product is CASSLGGASGNTIYF.

V gene TRBV6-5 combines with J gene TRBJ2-5, with D possibly being TRBD1 or TRBD2 (6 bases each). The CDR3 contains 12 residues. Germline CDR1 reads MNHEY; CDR2 reads SVGAGI. V was pared by 6 bases and J by 5 bases, with 10 bases between. The CDR3 reads CASSGGRETQYF. The CDR3 DNA sequence: TGTGCCAGCAGCGGGGGCCGGGAGACCCAGTACTTC.

The J gene is TRBJ2-1, the V gene TRBV20-1, with unresolved D. Germline CDR1 and CDR2: DFQATT and SNEGSKA (reference sequence). There are 11 residues in the CDR3. Trimming stripped 3 bases from V and 15 bases from J, with 15 bases between. The CDR3 sequence: CSASQDAQGFF. DNA for the CDR3: TGCAGTGCTAGTCAGGACGCCCAAGGGTTCTTC.

This clone was observed a handful of times. The chain recombines TRBV5-1 with TRBJ2-1, with D unresolved. V lost 3 bases, J lost 5 bases, and 15 bases lay in between. CDR3 size: 15 residues. CDR1 and CDR2 (germline): SGHRS, YFSETQ. CDR3: CASSWSPGRDNEQFF. The CDR3 DNA follows: TGCGCCAGCAGCTGGTCCCCTGGTCGCGACAATGAGCAGTTCTTC.

V gene TRBV9 combines with J gene TRBJ2-1; 7 bases match TRBD1. Unmatched junction bases numbered 2, after V lost 0 bases and J lost 5 bases. The CDR3 runs to 14 residues. Germline lookup yields CDR1 SGDLS and CDR2 YYNGEE. The CDR3 nucleotides are TGTGCCAGCAGCGTAGGTACAGGGGACAATGAGCAGTTCTTC. This gives the protein CASSVGTGDNEQFF.

The chain recombines TRBV7-6 with TRBJ2-5; 10 positions match TRBD2. Germline CDR1 reads SGHVS; CDR2 reads FNYEAQ. J was trimmed by 3 bases and V by 5 bases; bases with no gene match: 6. CDR3 length: 15 residues. CDR3 in DNA: TGTGCCAGCAGCGAACTAGCGGGAACCGAAGAGACCCAGTACTTC. Its translation: CASSELAGTEETQYF. Looking up the rest from reference TRBV7-6 and TRBJ2-5 gives the full variable domain: GAGVSQSPRYKVTKRGQDVALRCDPISGHVSLYWYRQALGQGPEFLTYFNYEAQQDKSGLPNDRFSAERPEGSISTLTIQRTEQRDSAMYRCASSELAGTEETQYFGPGTRLLVL.

The chain carries TRBV27 and TRBJ2-7, with D tentatively TRBD2 (6 bases). The CDR3 spans 15 residues. V was pared by 7 bases and J by 1 base, with 17 bases between. In germline, CDR1 is MNHEY, CDR2 SMNVEV (reference sequence). Here the CDR3 DNA reads TGTGCCAGCACCTCCACGGGACTGACGTCCTACGAGCAGTACTTC. Protein sequence: CASTSTGLTSYEQYF.

V is TRBV30 and J is TRBJ2-1; D is perhaps TRBD2 (6 bases). Germline CDR1 and CDR2: GTSNPN and SVGIG (reference sequence). The CDR3 is 15 amino acids. With 1 base removed from V and 4 bases from J, the gap between germline ends came to 14 bases. This CDR3 reads CAWSGWREDYNEQFF. CDR3 DNA sequence: TGTGCCTGGAGTGGGTGGCGGGAAGATTACAATGAGCAGTTCTTC.

The chain is built from TRBV2 and TRBJ2-6, with D unresolved. V lost 4 bases to trimming and J lost 0 bases, with 7 bases between them. Germline V gives CDR1 SNHLY, CDR2 FYNNEI. There are 15 residues in the CDR3. The CDR3 protein is CASSGTASGANVLTF. The CDR3, as DNA: TGTGCCAGCAGTGGTACAGCCTCTGGGGCCAACGTCCTGACTTTC.

This clone came up once. This chain connects TRBV18 to TRBJ2-1; 9 nucleotides align to TRBD2. J lost 9 bases, V lost 4 bases, and 7 bases had no gene match. CDR1 KGHSH and CDR2 LQKENI come from the germline V gene. The CDR3 is 14 residues long. The CDR3 nucleotides are TGTGCCAGCTCACTTGCGGGAGGGCTCGGTGAGCAGTTCTTC. Translating it yields CASSLAGGLGEQFF.

V and J are TRBV5-1 and TRBJ1-5, with a tentative D call TRBD1 (6 bases). V lost 4 bases, J lost 6 bases, and 14 bases lay in between. This CDR3 is built from 14 residues. CDR1 SGHRS and CDR2 YFSETQ come from the germline V gene. The CDR3 spells CASSQDSGGQPQHF. CDR3 sequence (DNA): TGCGCCAGCAGCCAGGACAGCGGCGGTCAGCCCCAGCATTTT.